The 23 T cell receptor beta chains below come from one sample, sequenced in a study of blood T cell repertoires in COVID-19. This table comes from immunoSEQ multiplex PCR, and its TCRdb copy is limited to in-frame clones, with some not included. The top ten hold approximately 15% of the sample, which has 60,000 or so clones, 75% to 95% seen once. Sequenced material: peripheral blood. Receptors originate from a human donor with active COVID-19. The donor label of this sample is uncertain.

CDR3 DNA sequence: TGTGCCATCAGTGAGAATTTGGGAACAGGGGCTGAAAAACTGTTTTTT. This gives the protein CAISENLGTGAEKLFF. V gene TRBV10-3 combines with J gene TRBJ1-4, with TRBD1 matching 7 bases. Looked up from germline, CDR1 is ENHRY and CDR2 is SYGVKD. The V gene end was trimmed by 2 bases and the J gene end by 7 bases; junction bases not matched to a gene: 10. The CDR3 consists of 16 residues.

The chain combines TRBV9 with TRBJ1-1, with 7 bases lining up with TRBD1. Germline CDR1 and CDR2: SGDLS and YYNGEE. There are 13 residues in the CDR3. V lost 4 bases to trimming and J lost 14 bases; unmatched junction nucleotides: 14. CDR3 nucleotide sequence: TGTGCCAGCAGCCTTGGGACAGAATCGTCTAAATTCTTT. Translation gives CASSLGTESSKFF.

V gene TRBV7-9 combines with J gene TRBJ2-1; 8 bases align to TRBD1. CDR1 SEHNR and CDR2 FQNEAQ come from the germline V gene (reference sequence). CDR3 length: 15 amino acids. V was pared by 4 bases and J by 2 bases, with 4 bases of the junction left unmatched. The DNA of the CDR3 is TGTGCCAGCAGCTCGGGACAGGCCCCCTACAATGAGCAGTTCTTC. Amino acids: CASSSGQAPYNEQFF.

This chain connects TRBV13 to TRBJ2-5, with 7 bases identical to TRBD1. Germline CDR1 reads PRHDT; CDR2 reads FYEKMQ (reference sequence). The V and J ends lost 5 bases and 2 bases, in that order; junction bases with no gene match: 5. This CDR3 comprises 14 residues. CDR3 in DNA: TGTGCCAGCAGCGAACAGGGGTTTCAAGAGACCCAGTACTTC. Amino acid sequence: CASSEQGFQETQYF. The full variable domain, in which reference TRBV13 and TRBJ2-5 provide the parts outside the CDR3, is AAGVIQSPRHLIKEKRETATLKCYPIPRHDTVYWYQQGPGQDPQFLISFYEKMQSDKGSIPDRFSAQQFSDYHSELNMSSLELGDSALYFCASSEQGFQETQYFGPGTRLLVL.

The CDR3 DNA is TGTGCCATCCAACAGGCAGATACGCAGTATTTT. It yields the protein CAIQQADTQYF. The chain uses TRBV10-3 and TRBJ2-3; D is perhaps TRBD1 (5 bases). Germline V lookup: CDR1 ENHRY, CDR2 SYGVKD. The V end lost 8 bases, the J end lost 4 bases, and 7 bases lay between the germline ends. CDR3 length: 11 residues.

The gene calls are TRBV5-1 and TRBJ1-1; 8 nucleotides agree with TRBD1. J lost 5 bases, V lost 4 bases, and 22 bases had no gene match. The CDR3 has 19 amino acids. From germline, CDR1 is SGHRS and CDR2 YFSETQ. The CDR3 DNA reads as TGCGCCAGCAGCGGGCCCGGCGCCGGGACAGGAGTATGGGGGACTGAAGCTTTCTTT. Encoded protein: CASSGPGAGTGVWGTEAFF.

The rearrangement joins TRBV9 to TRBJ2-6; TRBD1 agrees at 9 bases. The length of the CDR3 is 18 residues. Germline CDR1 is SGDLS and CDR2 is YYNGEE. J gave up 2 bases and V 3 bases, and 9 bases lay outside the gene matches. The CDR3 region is CASSDGQGFRAGANVLTF. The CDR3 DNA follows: TGTGCCAGCAGCGACGGACAGGGGTTTCGGGCTGGGGCCAACGTCCTGACTTTC.

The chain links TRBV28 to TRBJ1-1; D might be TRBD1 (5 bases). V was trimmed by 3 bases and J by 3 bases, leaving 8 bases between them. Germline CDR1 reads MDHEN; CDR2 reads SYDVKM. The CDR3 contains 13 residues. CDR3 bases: TGTGCCAGCAGTTTGCCCAGGGACACTGAAGCTTTCTTT. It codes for CASSLPRDTEAFF.

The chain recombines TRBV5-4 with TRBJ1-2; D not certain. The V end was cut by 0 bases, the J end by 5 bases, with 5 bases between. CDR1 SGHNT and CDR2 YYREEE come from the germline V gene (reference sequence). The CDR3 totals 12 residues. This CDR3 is CASSLARYGYTF. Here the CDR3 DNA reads TGTGCCAGCAGCTTGGCCAGGTATGGCTACACCTTC.

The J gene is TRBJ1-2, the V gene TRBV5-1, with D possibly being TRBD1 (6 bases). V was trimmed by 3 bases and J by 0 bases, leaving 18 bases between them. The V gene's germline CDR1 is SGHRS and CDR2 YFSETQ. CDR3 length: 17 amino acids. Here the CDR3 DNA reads TGCGCCAGCAGCTGGGGATCTACAGGGCTCCCTAACTATGGCTACACCTTC. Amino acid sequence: CASSWGSTGLPNYGYTF.

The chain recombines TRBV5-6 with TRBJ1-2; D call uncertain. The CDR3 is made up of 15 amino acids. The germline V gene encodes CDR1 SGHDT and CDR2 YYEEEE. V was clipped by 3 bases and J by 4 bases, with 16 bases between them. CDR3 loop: CASSSEPGWAYGYTF. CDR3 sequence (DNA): TGTGCCAGCAGCTCTGAGCCAGGATGGGCCTATGGCTACACCTTC.

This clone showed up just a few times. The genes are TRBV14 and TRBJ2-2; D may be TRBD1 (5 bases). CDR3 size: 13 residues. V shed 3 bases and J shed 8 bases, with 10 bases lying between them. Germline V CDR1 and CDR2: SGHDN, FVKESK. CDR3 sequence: CASSHQGAGELFF. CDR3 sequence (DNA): TGTGCCAGCAGCCACCAGGGTGCTGGGGAGCTGTTTTTT.

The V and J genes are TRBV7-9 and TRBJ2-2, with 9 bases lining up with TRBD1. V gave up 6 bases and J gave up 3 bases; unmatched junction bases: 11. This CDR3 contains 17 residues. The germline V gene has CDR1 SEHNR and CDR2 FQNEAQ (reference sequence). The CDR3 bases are TGTGCCAGCAGTCGGACAGGGGCTAAGCCGGACACCGGGGAGCTGTTTTTT. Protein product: CASSRTGAKPDTGELFF.

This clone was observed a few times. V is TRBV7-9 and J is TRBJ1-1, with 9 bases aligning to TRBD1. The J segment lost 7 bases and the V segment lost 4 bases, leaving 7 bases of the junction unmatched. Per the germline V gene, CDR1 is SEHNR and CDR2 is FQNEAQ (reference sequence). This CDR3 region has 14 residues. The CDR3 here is CASSSLQGAGEAFF. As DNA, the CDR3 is TGTGCCAGCAGCTCACTACAGGGGGCCGGTGAAGCTTTCTTT.

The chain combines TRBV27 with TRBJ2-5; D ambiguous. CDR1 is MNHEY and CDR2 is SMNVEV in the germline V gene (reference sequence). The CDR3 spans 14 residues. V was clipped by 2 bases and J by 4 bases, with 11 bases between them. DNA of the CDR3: TGTGCCAGCAGTTTAAGCCCCCGAGGAGAGACCCAGTACTTC. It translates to CASSLSPRGETQYF.

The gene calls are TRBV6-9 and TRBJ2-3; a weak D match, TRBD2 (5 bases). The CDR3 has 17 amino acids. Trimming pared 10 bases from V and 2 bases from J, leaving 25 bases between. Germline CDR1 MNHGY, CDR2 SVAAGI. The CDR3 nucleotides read TGTGCCACCCACCTTGAGGGCCCCTGGGCTTCCACAGATACGCAGTATTTT. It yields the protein CATHLEGPWASTDTQYF.

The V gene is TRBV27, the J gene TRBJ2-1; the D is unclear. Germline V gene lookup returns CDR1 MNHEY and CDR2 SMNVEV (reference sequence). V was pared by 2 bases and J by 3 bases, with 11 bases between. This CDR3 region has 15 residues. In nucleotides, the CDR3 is TGTGCCAGCAGTTTACAACGGCAGCGCTACAATGAGCAGTTCTTC. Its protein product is CASSLQRQRYNEQFF.

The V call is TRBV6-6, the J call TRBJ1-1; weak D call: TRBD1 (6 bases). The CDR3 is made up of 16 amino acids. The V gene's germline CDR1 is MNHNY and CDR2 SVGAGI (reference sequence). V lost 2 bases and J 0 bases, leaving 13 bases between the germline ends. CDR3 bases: TGTGCCAGCAGTTACGAACAGGGAAGGGTGAACACTGAAGCTTTCTTT. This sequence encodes CASSYEQGRVNTEAFF.

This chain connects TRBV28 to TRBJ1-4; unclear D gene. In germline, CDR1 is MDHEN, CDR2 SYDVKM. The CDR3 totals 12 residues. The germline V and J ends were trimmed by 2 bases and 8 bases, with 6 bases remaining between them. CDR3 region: CASSLLTEKLFF. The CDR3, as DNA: TGTGCCAGCAGTTTACTGACAGAAAAACTGTTTTTT.

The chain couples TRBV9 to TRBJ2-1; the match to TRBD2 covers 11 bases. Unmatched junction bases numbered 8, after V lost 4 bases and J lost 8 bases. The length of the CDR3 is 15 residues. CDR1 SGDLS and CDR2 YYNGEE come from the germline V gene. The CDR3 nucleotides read TGTGCCAGCAGCTCCCAGGGTAGCGGGAGGGATGAGCAGTTCTTC. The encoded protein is CASSSQGSGRDEQFF.

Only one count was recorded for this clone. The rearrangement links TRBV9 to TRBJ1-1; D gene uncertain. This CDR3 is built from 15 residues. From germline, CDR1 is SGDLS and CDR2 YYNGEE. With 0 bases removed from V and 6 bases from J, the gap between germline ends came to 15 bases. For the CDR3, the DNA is TGTGCCAGCAGCGTAGCTGCTACCGTAGCGGCTGAAGCTTTCTTT. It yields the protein CASSVAATVAAEAFF. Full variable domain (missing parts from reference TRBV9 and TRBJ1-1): DSGVTQTPKHLITATGQRVTLRCSPRSGDLSVYWYQQSLDQGLQFLIQYYNGEERAKGNILERFSAQQFPDLHSELNLSSLELGDSALYFCASSVAATVAAEAFFGQGTRLTVV.

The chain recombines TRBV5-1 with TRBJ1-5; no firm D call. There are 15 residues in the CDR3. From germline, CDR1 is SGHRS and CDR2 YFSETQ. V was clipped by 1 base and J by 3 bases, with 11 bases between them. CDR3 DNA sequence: TGCGCCAGCAGCTTGTGGGGAGGGCTCAATCAGCCCCAGCATTTT. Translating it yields CASSLWGGLNQPQHF.

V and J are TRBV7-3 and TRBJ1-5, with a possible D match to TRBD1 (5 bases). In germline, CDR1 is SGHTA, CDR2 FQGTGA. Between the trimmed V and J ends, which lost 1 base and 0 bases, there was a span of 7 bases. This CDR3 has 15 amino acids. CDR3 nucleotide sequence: TGTGCCAGCAGCTTAAGCAGGGCTAGCAATCAGCCCCAGCATTTT. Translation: CASSLSRASNQPQHF.